This is a list of T cell receptor beta chains from one sample in a study of beta chain features in type 1 diabetes. Clones were read by immunoSEQ multiplex PCR, and TCRdb kept only the in-frame ones, dropping some. This table has 280,000 or so clones, about 15% appearing once. Specimen: naive CD4+ T cells from blood. All receptors come from a man aged 18 to 29 with type 1 diabetes. The CDR3 runs from the conserved cysteine through the conserved F or W. D genes are given only for firm matches. Rows may omit the clone size; those that give it use once, few, many or a size class.

cdr3_length clone_size j_call d_call v_call cdr3_nt cdr3_aa
12 . TRBJ1-2 . TRBV25-1 TGTGCCAGCAGTGAATGGTTAGATGGCTACACCTTC CASSEWLDGYTF
16 few TRBJ2-1 TRBD2 TRBV11-3 TGTGCCAGCAGCCCGGGACTAGCGGGGACTTACAATGAGCAGTTCTTC CASSPGLAGTYNEQFF
16 few TRBJ1-1 . TRBV7-2 TGTGCCAGCAGCCCCGGGACGAGGAGGGGGAACACTGAAGCTTTCTTT CASSPGTRRGNTEAFF
15 few TRBJ2-5 TRBD2 TRBV7-9 TGTGCCAGCAGCCCCGCGGGCGGGGGACAAGAGACCCAGTACTTC CASSPAGGGQETQYF
12 few TRBJ1-2 . TRBV2 TGTGCCAGCAGTGAGGGCAACTATGGCTACACCTTC CASSEGNYGYTF
14 few TRBJ2-7 . TRBV28 TGTGCCAGCATTCGGGGGGACACTTCCTACGAGCAGTACTTC CASIRGDTSYEQYF
16 few TRBJ2-1 . TRBV6-6 TGTGCCAGCAGTTACTCCCGAGGGGGGGCTGGCAATGAGCAGTTCTTC CASSYSRGGAGNEQFF
13 . TRBJ2-7 . TRBV5-4 TGTGCCAGCAGCACAGGGAACTCCTACGAGCAGTACTTC CASSTGNSYEQYF
14 . TRBJ2-3 . TRBV27 TGTGCCAGCAGTCCCAGGCGGGTCCCAGATACGCAGTATTTT CASSPRRVPDTQYF
16 . TRBJ1-1 TRBD1 TRBV18 TGTGCCAGCTCACCGCCAAACAGGGGGACTAACACTGAAGCTTTCTTT CASSPPNRGTNTEAFF
13 few TRBJ1-6 TRBD1 TRBV25-1 TGTGCCAGCAGTGAAAGGACAGGCTCGCCCCTCCACTTT CASSERTGSPLHF
14 . TRBJ2-5 . TRBV7-2 TGTGCCAGCAGCTTAATGGCAGGGGCAGAGACCCAGTACTTC CASSLMAGAETQYF
15 . TRBJ2-3 . TRBV5-8 TGTGCCAGCAGCTTGTCAGGGGAGGGGACAGATACGCAGTATTTT CASSLSGEGTDTQYF
12 . TRBJ1-2 TRBD1 TRBV6-5 TGTGCCAGCGGGACAGGTTTGAGTGGCTACACCTTC CASGTGLSGYTF
15 few TRBJ2-3 TRBD2 TRBV10-3 TGTGCCATCAGCCTACTAGCGGGAGGGACAGATACGCAGTATTTT CAISLLAGGTDTQYF
13 once TRBJ1-2 TRBD1 TRBV2 TGTGCCAGCAGGGAGGCCGGGACAGATGGCTACACCTTC CASREAGTDGYTF
15 . TRBJ1-3 . TRBV18 TGTGCCAGCTCACAAAGCCCGACAGGTGGAAACACCATATATTTT CASSQSPTGGNTIYF
13 . TRBJ1-1 . TRBV7-9 TGTGCCAGCAGCTTAGTCCAGAACACTGAAGCTTTCTTT CASSLVQNTEAFF
13 few TRBJ2-7 . TRBV18 TGTGCCAGCTCACCAGCAGGAATAGTCGAGCAGTACTTC CASSPAGIVEQYF
13 . TRBJ2-2 . TRBV30 TGTGCCTGGAACCCAGGGGCTGGCGGGGAGCTGTTTTTT CAWNPGAGGELFF